This section outlines one T cell receptor (beta chain) sequence together with its context. This sample is drawn from a study of graft-versus-host responses after intestinal transplantation. Trimming shortened V by 2 bases and J by 0 bases, and 5 bases separated the two germline ends. The germline CDR1 and CDR2 sequences are SEHNR and FQNEAQ (reference sequence). The CDR3 sequence is 14 residues long. Intraepithelial lymphocytes and lamina propria lymphocytes were released through processing of graft tissue. Sequencing used immunoSEQ multiplex PCR; TCRdb keeps in-frame clones, though not all of them. The sample has about 30,000 clones, 65% to 80% seen once.

The starting material was ileum tissue, obtained 98 days after intestinal transplantation. This clonotype was sampled from a human patient who received an intestinal transplant, so some T cells may come from the graft donor. V and J are TRBV7-9 and TRBJ2-1, with D tentatively TRBD2 (5 bases). The CDR3 nucleotides are TGTGCCAGCAGCTTAAGCGGCTCCTACAATGAGCAGTTCTTC. Protein: CASSLSGSYNEQFF.